The count of the clone carrying this T cell receptor (beta chain) is one. Recruitment covered roughly 24 US areas and drew participants whose ages spanned roughly 18 to 89 years. This record comes from a study of blood T cell repertoires in COVID-19. Study-wide context: T cells, B-cell-depleted T cells, or PBMCs provided the cDNA or gDNA that served as material.

This CDR3 comprises 16 residues. From germline, CDR1 is SGHVS and CDR2 FNYEAQ. V lost 1 base, J lost 5 bases, and 7 bases stayed unmatched. Authors' data handling: Estimation of nucleated cell counts relied on the amplification of reference gene primers. The data were produced by immunoSEQ multiplex PCR, yet TCRdb's version contains in-frame clones alone and is incomplete. D and trimming were read from the DNA, whereas the V and J calls and clone size are those reported in that table. The sample lists a few hundred thousand clones, roughly 90% seen once, with roughly 0.86% in the top ten. The TCR sequence derives from a woman aged 40-49 years who had been exposed to COVID-19. This chain uses TRBV7-6 with TRBJ1-5, with 8 bases fitting TRBD1. The material sequenced was PBMCs or T cells enriched from blood (not recorded which). Written as DNA, the CDR3 is TGTGCCAGCAGCTTAGGGACAGGGAAGTCGGATCAGCCCCAGCATTTT. Protein sequence: CASSLGTGKSDQPQHF.